The 26 T cell receptor beta chains listed next were all sequenced from one sample in a study of cytomegalovirus exposure and HLA in healthy donors. The PCR ran on 60 Vbeta and 13 Jbeta primers. Assay used: immunoSEQ multiplex PCR; TCRdb lists only in-frame clones, some missing. The sample has approximately 190,000 clones, approximately 84% seen once. Source material: PBMCs. The receptors come from a man between 50 and 59 years old in good health and CMV-seronegative.

This chain links TRBV18 with TRBJ1-1; D is perhaps TRBD1 (5 bases). V was clipped by 0 bases and J by 4 bases, with 12 bases between them. The CDR3 is 15 amino acids. Germline V lookup: CDR1 KGHSH, CDR2 LQKENI. CDR3: CASSPPDTGPTEAFF. The DNA of the CDR3 is TGTGCCAGCTCACCACCGGATACAGGCCCCACTGAAGCTTTCTTT.

Comments on this clone: This same CDR3 is encoded by further DNA sequences in the sample. The chain recombines TRBV6-1 with TRBJ1-5; D is unresolved. CDR3 length equals 12 residues. V shed 4 bases and J shed 7 bases, with 8 bases lying between them. Germline CDR1 MNHNS, CDR2 SASEGT. The CDR3 is CASSAGYQPQHF. CDR3 in DNA: TGTGCCAGCAGTGCGGGGTACCAGCCCCAGCATTTT.

The J gene is TRBJ2-7, the V gene TRBV7-4, with a tentative D call TRBD2 (7 bases). Trimming shortened V by 5 bases and J by 0 bases, and 20 bases separated the two germline ends. The CDR3 is 17 amino acids. Germline CDR1 and CDR2: SGHVT and SQSDAQ. The CDR3 protein is CASSQGVGGAYSYEQYF. Written as DNA, the CDR3 is TGTGCCAGCAGCCAAGGTGTAGGGGGGGCCTACTCCTACGAGCAGTACTTC.

The J gene is TRBJ1-2, the V gene TRBV21-1. TRBV21-1 constitutes a pseudogene. This CDR3 has 11 amino acids. CDR3 in DNA: TGTGCCAGCATGTGGAGTGGCGGCTACACCTTC. It yields the protein CASMWSGGYTF.

V and J are TRBV7-2 and TRBJ2-6, with D possibly TRBD2 on 5 matching bases. The germline CDR1 and CDR2 sequences are SGHTA and FQGNSA. V was shortened by 3 bases and J by 2 bases, with 8 bases between the two germline ends. The CDR3 length is 15 residues. The CDR3 nucleotides are TGTGCCAGCAGCTTTGCCGGGACTGGGGCCAACGTCCTGACTTTC. Encoded protein: CASSFAGTGANVLTF.

The chain links TRBV13 to TRBJ2-3; D is perhaps TRBD1 (7 bases). CDR1 PRHDT and CDR2 FYEKMQ come from the germline V gene (reference sequence). Trimming took off 7 bases at V and 5 bases at J, with 16 bases between the two ends. The CDR3 has 14 residues. The CDR3 region has the DNA TGTGCCAGCAACCTCGGCAGGGGGGTAGATACGCAGTATTTT. As protein: CASNLGRGVDTQYF.

CDR3 amino acids: CASSTRQGKAFF. The CDR3 nucleotides read TGTGCCAGCAGCACCAGACAGGGGAAAGCTTTCTTT. The rearrangement uses TRBV7-2 and TRBJ1-1; 8 bases are a match to TRBD1. CDR1 SGHTA and CDR2 FQGNSA come from the germline V gene. V gave up 5 bases and J gave up 9 bases; unmatched junction bases: 5. The CDR3 is 12 residues long.

The rearrangement joins TRBV7-2 to TRBJ1-2; TRBD1 aligns across 9 bases. Germline CDR1 SGHTA, CDR2 FQGNSA. The CDR3 covers 14 residues. The junction had 4 bases not matched to a gene; V was cut back by 4 bases and J by 4 bases. CDR3 sequence reads: CASSSRDRAYGYTF. The CDR3, as DNA: TGTGCCAGCAGCTCCCGGGACAGGGCCTATGGCTACACCTTC.

The chain links TRBV18 to TRBJ1-5; D is ambiguous. The V and J ends lost 3 bases and 2 bases respectively, with 5 bases between them. CDR3 size: 13 residues. The germline V gene has CDR1 KGHSH and CDR2 LQKENI. CDR3 nucleotide sequence: TGTGCCAGCTCACCGGAGGGCAATCAGCCCCAGCATTTT. It yields the protein CASSPEGNQPQHF. Full variable domain (remainder filled in from reference TRBV18 and TRBJ1-5): NAGVMQNPRHLVRRRGQEARLRCSPMKGHSHVYWYRQLPEEGLKFMVYLQKENIIDESGMPKERFSAEFPKEGPSILRIQQVVRGDSAAYFCASSPEGNQPQHFGDGTRLSIL.

The chain uses TRBV2 and TRBJ2-7; D ambiguous. The length of the CDR3 is 11 residues. In germline, CDR1 is SNHLY, CDR2 FYNNEI. Trimming took 9 bases from V and 2 from J, leaving 8 bases between them. The CDR3 region has the DNA TGTGCCAGTCGAGCCACCTACGAGCAGTACTTC. Translation: CASRATYEQYF.

This clone was found a few times. This chain connects TRBV6-1 to TRBJ2-5, with 12 bases matching TRBD2. CDR3 length: 15 amino acids. V dropped 2 bases and J dropped 4; count of bases not matched to a gene: 2. Germline values: CDR1 MNHNS, CDR2 SASEGT. CDR3 coding DNA: TGTGCCAGCAGTGAACTAGCGGGGGGGCCAGAGACCCAGTACTTC. It encodes CASSELAGGPETQYF.

This clone turned up a few times. This sequence joins TRBV27 and TRBJ1-2; D gene unclear. The CDR3 is 15 residues long. V was cut by 5 bases and J by 5 bases, with 18 bases left in between. From germline, CDR1 is MNHEY and CDR2 SMNVEV (reference sequence). The CDR3 bases are TGTGCCAGCAGTCTGACATTGACGGCAAAATATGGCTACACCTTC. Translating gives CASSLTLTAKYGYTF.

This clone was detected a few times. V is TRBV5-5 and J is TRBJ2-7; no firm D call. The V gene lost 0 bases and the J gene lost 0 bases, with 4 bases spanning the gap. CDR3 length: 13 amino acids. In germline, CDR1 is SGHKS, CDR2 YYEKEE (reference sequence). CDR3 amino acids: CASSLVASYEQYF. The CDR3 region has the DNA TGTGCCAGCAGCTTGGTAGCCTCCTACGAGCAGTACTTC.

The chain combines TRBV4-3 with TRBJ2-7; the match to TRBD1 covers 7 bases. Germline V gene lookup returns CDR1 LGHNA and CDR2 YSLEER. Trimming took 4 bases from V and 4 from J; bases not matched to a gene: 10. The CDR3 runs 15 residues. CDR3 in DNA: TGCGCCAGCAGCCCCTCCGACAGGGTGAATTACGAGCAGTACTTC. Amino acids: CASSPSDRVNYEQYF.

This clone has a handful of counts. The chain carries TRBV5-1 and TRBJ2-7; D might be TRBD2 (5 bases). The CDR3 is made up of 13 amino acids. Trimming took 3 bases from V and 5 from J, leaving 12 bases between them. The germline CDR1 and CDR2 sequences are SGHRS and YFSETQ. The DNA of the CDR3 is TGCGCCAGCAGCTCCGGACTCCCCGACGAGCAGTACTTC. This translates into CASSSGLPDEQYF.

The table lists this clone with a few counts. CDR3: CASTISVNTGELFF. The CDR3 DNA reads TGTGCCAGCACGATTAGCGTGAACACCGGGGAGCTGTTTTTT. The chain couples TRBV2 to TRBJ2-2, with a weak D call TRBD2 (5 bases). This CDR3 has 14 residues. Germline loops: CDR1 SNHLY, CDR2 FYNNEI. V gave up 7 bases and J gave up 1 base, with 10 bases separating them.

The V call is TRBV7-9, the J call TRBJ2-3, with 12 bases aligning to TRBD2. This CDR3 is 16 amino acids long. V lost 1 base, J lost 6 bases, and 5 bases stayed unmatched. The germline V gene has CDR1 SEHNR and CDR2 FQNEAQ (reference sequence). The CDR3 loop is CASSLVPGLAGDTQYF. In nucleotides, the CDR3 is TGTGCCAGCAGCTTAGTTCCGGGACTAGCGGGTGATACGCAGTATTTT.

The table lists this clone with a few counts. The J gene is TRBJ1-6, the V gene TRBV30; D is unclear. Deletions cut 0 bases from V and 7 bases from J, with 16 bases between. CDR3 length: 16 residues. The germline V gene has CDR1 GTSNPN and CDR2 SVGIG (reference sequence). The CDR3 reads CAWSVRVGRGNSPLHF. In nucleotides, the CDR3 is TGTGCCTGGAGTGTACGGGTGGGCAGAGGGAATTCACCCCTCCACTTT.

The V call is TRBV20-1, the J call TRBJ2-5, with TRBD1 matching over 7 bases. From germline, CDR1 is DFQATT and CDR2 SNEGSKA (reference sequence). The V and J ends lost 6 bases and 7 bases, in that order; junction bases with no gene match: 5. The CDR3 spans 11 residues. This CDR3 is CSAGTAGTQYF. The CDR3 region has the DNA TGCAGTGCCGGGACAGCCGGGACCCAGTACTTC.

The rearrangement joins TRBV6-5 to TRBJ1-1; the match to TRBD1 covers 7 bases. The germline CDR1 and CDR2 sequences are MNHEY and SVGAGI. The CDR3 extends over 13 amino acids. V was clipped by 5 bases and J by 7 bases; unmatched bases: 7. CDR3 region: CASSPEGAIEAFF. Written as DNA, the CDR3 is TGTGCCAGCAGTCCCGAGGGGGCAATTGAAGCTTTCTTT.

The chain carries TRBV23-1 and TRBJ2-7, with D perhaps matching TRBD2 (5 bases). TRBV23-1 is marked as an open reading frame, function uncertain. The CDR3 contains 14 residues. Trimming pared 6 bases from V and 2 bases from J, leaving 14 bases between. In DNA, the CDR3 is TGCGCCAGCAGCCCGCTAACCGGGACCTACGAGCAGTACTTC. Translation gives CASSPLTGTYEQYF.

V and J are TRBV11-2 and TRBJ2-7; 7 nucleotides align to TRBD2. Germline V gene lookup returns CDR1 SGHAT and CDR2 FQNNGV. V gave up 1 base and J gave up 0 bases; unmatched junction bases: 0. CDR3 length: 14 amino acids. The CDR3 bases are TGTGCCAGCAGCTTAGGCGGGGGCTCCTACGAGCAGTACTTC. It codes for CASSLGGGSYEQYF.

J is TRBJ2-1 and V is TRBV7-2; D unresolved. With 5 bases removed from V and 10 bases from J, the gap between germline ends came to 9 bases. CDR3 length: 11 residues. Germline CDR1 SGHTA, CDR2 FQGNSA. The CDR3 here is CASSVIEEQFF. CDR3 bases: TGTGCCAGCAGCGTGATAGAGGAGCAGTTCTTC.

This clone was seen a handful of times. Other DNA sequences of this sample code for an identical CDR3. This chain connects TRBV2 to TRBJ1-3; TRBD1 matches at 7 bases. The germline gives CDR1 SNHLY, CDR2 FYNNEI. V was clipped by 6 bases and J by 2 bases; unmatched bases: 1. The CDR3 sequence is 13 residues long. CDR3 DNA: TGTGCCAGCAGGCAGGGGGCTGGAAACACCATATATTTT. It translates to CASRQGAGNTIYF.

This rearrangement joins TRBV15 to TRBJ2-3; perhaps TRBD2 as D (5 bases). This CDR3 has 17 residues. Per germline, CDR1 LNHNV and CDR2 YYDKDF (reference sequence). The V and J ends lost 0 bases and 0 bases respectively, with 13 bases between them. CDR3 DNA: TGTGCCACCAGCAGAGATCGCCGCTGGACTAGCACAGATACGCAGTATTTT. This encodes CATSRDRRWTSTDTQYF.

This chain joins TRBV6-1 and TRBJ1-1, with D hard to call. The CDR3 sequence is 13 residues long. CDR1 is MNHNS, CDR2 SASEGT, per germline. V was pared by 2 bases and J by 11 bases, with 15 bases between. The CDR3 is CASSELWSLGAFF. In DNA form, the CDR3 reads TGTGCCAGCAGTGAACTGTGGAGCCTGGGTGCTTTCTTT.